This T cell receptor beta chain comes out of a study of blood T cell repertoires in COVID-19. Some clones are missing from TCRdb's copy, which holds only in-frame ones; the method was immunoSEQ multiplex PCR. This table holds some 120,000 clones, 70% to 90% found once. CDR3 size: 18 residues. Trimming removed 3 bases from V and 5 bases from J; junction bases left unmatched: 13. From germline, CDR1 is SGHRS and CDR2 YFSETQ. Material for sequencing was peripheral blood. The genes are TRBV5-1 and TRBJ2-5, with 13 bases fitting TRBD2. The clonotype comes from a human donor in a cohort sampled during active COVID-19. The CDR3 here is CASSSRWTSGGELETQYF. The CDR3 nucleotides read TGCGCCAGCAGCTCGAGATGGACTAGCGGGGGAGAATTGGAGACCCAGTACTTC.